This T cell receptor (beta chain) originates from a study of breast tumors, draining lymph nodes, adjacent tissues. General study findings and limits: Tumors had less TCR diversity than lymph nodes, more than nontumor tissue. Tumor T cell lymph node origin was a supported hypothesis, not proven.

This clonotype was seen many times. Its antigen is not known. Each CDR3 protein gets one entry after TCRdb re-called the multiplex PCR reads with MiXCR. This sample yields 7,000 or so distinct CDR3 sequences, of which roughly 43% are seen a single time; around 42% belongs to the top ten. CDR1 is SGHAT and CDR2 is FQNNGV in the germline V gene. The J segment lost 5 bases and the V segment lost 5 bases, leaving 9 bases of the junction unmatched. CDR3 length: 16 residues. The chain combines TRBV11-2 with TRBJ2-3, with 11 bases identical to TRBD2. Sequencing input: tumor-adjacent breast tissue. The origin of this receptor is a female donor with breast cancer. Some clones in this sample may be carry-over from other donors' samples. CDR3 in DNA: TGTGCCAGCAGCCAATTAGCGGGAGGGTCCCAAGATACGCAGTATTTT. The encoded protein is CASSQLAGGSQDTQYF.